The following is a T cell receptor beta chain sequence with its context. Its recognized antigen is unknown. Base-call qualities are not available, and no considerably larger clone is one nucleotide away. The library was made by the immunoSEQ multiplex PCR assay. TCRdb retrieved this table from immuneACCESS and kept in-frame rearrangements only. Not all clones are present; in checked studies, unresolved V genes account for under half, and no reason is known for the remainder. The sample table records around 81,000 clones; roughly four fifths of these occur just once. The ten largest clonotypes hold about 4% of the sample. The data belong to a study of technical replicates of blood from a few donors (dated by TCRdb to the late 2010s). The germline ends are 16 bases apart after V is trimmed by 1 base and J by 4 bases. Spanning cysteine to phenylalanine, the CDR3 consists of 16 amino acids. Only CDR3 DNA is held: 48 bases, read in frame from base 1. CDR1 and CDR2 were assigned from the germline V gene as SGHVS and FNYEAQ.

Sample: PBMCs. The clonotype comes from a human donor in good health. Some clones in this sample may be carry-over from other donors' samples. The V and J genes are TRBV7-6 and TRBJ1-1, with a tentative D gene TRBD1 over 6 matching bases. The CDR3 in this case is CASSLGTAMLGTEAFF. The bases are TGTGCCAGCAGCTTAGGGACAGCGATGTTGGGCACTGAAGCTTTCTTT.